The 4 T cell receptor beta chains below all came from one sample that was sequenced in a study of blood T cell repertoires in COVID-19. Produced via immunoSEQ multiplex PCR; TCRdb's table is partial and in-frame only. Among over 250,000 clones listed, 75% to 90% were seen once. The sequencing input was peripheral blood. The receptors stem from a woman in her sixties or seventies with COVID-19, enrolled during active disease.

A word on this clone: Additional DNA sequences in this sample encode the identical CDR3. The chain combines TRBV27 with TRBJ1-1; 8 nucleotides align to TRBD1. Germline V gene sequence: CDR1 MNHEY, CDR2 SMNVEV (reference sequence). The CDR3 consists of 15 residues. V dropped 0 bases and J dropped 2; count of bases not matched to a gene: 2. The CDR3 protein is CASSLSGTGNTEAFF. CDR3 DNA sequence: TGTGCCAGCAGTTTATCCGGGACAGGAAACACTGAAGCTTTCTTT.

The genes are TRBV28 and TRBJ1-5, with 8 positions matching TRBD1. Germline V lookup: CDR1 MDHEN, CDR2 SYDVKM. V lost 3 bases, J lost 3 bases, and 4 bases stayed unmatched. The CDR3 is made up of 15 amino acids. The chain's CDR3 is CASSFNRGNNQPQHF. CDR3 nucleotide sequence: TGTGCCAGCAGTTTTAACAGGGGGAACAATCAGCCCCAGCATTTT.

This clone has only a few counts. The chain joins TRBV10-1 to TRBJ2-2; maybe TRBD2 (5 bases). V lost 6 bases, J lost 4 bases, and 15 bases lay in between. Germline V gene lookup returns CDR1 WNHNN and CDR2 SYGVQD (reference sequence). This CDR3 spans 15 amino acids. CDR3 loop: CASSPRTPPTGELFF. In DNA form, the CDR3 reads TGCGCCAGCAGCCCCAGGACTCCTCCCACCGGGGAGCTGTTTTTT.

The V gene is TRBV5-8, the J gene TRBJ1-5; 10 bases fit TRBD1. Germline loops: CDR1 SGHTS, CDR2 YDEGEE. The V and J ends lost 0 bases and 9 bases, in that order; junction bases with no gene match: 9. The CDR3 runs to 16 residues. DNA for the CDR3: TGTGCCAGCAGCTTGGCCGGGACAGGGGCCATTGGGCCCCAGCATTTT. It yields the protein CASSLAGTGAIGPQHF.